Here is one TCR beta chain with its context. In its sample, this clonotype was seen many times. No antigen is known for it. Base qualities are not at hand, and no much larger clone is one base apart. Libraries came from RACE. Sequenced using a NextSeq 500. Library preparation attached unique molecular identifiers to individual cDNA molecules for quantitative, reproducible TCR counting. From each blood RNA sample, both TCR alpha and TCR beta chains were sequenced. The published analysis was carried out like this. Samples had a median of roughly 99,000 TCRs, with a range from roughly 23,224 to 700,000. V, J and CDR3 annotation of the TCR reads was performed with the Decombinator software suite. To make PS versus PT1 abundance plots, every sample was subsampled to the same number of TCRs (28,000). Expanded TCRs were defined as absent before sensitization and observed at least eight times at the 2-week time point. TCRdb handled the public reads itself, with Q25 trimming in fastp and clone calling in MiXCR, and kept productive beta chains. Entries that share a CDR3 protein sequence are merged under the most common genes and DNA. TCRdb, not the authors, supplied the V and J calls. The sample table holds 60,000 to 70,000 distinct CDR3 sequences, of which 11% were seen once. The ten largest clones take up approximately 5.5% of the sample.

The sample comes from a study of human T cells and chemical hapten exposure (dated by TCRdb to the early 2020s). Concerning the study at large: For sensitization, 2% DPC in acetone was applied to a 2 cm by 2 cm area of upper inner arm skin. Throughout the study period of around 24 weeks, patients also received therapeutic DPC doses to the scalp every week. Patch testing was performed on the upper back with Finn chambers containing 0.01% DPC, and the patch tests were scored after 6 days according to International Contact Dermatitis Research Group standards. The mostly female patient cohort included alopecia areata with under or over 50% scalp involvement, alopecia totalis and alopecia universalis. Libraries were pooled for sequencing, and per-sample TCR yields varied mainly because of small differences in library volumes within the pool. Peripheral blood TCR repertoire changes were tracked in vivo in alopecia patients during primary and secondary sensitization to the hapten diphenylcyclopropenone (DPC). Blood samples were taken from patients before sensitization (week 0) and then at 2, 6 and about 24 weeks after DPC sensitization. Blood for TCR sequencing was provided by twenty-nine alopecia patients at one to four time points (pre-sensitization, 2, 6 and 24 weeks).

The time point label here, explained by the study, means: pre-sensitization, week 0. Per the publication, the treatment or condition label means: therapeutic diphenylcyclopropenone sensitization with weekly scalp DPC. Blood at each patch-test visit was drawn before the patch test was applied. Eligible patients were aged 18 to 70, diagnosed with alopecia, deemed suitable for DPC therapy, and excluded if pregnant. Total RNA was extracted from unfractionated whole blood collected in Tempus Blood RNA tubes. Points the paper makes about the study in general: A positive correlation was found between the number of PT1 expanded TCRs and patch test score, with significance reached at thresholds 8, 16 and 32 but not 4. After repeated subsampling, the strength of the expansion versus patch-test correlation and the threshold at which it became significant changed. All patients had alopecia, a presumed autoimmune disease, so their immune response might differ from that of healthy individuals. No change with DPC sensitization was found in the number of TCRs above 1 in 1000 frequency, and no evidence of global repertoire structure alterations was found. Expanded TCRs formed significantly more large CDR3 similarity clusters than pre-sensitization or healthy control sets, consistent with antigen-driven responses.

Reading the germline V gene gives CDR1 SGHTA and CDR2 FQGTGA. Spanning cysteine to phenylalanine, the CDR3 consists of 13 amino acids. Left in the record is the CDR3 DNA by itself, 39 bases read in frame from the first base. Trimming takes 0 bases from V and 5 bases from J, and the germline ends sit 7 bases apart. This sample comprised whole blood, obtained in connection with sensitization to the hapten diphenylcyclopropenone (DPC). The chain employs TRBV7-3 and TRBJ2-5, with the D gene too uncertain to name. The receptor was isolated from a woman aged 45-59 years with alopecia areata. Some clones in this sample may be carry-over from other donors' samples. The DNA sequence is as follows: TGTGCCAGCAGCTTAACGTCGGCGGAGACCCAGTACTTC. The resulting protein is CASSLTSAETQYF.